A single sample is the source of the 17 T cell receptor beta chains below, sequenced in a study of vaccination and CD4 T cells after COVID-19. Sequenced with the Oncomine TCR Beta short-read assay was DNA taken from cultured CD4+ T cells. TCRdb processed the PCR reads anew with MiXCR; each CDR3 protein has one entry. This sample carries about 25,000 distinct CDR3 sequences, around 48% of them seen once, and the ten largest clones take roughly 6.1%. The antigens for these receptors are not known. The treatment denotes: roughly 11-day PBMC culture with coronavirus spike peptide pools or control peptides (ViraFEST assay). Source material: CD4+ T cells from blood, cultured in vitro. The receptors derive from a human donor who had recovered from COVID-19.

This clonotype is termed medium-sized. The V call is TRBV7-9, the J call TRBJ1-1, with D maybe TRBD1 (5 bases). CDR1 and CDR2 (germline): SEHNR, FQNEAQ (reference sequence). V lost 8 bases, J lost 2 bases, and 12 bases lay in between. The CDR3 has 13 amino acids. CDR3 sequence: CASSSQGNTEAFF. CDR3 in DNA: TGTGCCAGCTCCTCTCAGGGCAACACTGAAGCTTTCTTT. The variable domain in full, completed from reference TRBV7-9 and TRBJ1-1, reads DTGVSQNPRHKITKRGQNVTFRCDPISEHNRLYWYRQTLGQGPEFLTYFQNEAQLEKSRLLSDRFSAERPKGSFSTLEIQRTEQGDSAMYLCASSSQGNTEAFFGQGTRLTVV.

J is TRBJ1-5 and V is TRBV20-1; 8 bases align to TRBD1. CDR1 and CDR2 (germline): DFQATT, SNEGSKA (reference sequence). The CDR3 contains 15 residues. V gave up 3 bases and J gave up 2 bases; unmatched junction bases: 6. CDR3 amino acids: CSASTPGQGNQPQHF. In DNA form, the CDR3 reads TGCAGTGCTAGCACGCCGGGACAGGGCAATCAGCCCCAGCATTTT.

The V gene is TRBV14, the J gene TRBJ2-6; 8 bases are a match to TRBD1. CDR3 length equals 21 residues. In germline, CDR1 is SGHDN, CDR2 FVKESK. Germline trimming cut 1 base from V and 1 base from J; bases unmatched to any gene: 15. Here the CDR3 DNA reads TGTGCCAGCAGCCAAGGAGTGGGACAGGCCAACTTCCTTTCTGGGGCCAACGTCCTGACTTTC. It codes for CASSQGVGQANFLSGANVLTF.

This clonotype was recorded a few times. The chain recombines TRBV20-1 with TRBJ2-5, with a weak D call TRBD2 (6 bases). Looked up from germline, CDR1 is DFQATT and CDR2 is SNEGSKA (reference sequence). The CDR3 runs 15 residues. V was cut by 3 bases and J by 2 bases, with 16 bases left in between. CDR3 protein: CSASSLASVQETQYF. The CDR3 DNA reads TGCAGTGCTAGTAGTCTGGCTAGCGTACAAGAGACCCAGTACTTC.

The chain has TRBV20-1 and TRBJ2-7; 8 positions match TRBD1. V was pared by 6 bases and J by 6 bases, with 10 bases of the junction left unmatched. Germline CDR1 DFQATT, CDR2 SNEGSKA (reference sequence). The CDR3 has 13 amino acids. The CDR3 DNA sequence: TGCAGTGCCCCGACAGGGGATATTGGCGAGCAGTACTTC. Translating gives CSAPTGDIGEQYF.

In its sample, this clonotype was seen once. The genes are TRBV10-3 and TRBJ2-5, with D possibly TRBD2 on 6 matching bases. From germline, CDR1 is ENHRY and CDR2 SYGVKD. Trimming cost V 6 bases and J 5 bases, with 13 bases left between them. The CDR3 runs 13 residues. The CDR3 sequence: CAIRGGVGETQYF. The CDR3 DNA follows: TGTGCCATCAGAGGCGGGGTGGGGGAGACCCAGTACTTC.

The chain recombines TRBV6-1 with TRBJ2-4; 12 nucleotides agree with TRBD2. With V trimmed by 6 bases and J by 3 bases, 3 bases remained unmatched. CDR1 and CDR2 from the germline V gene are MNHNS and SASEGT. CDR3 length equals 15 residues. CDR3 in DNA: TGTGCCAGCAGCGGACTAGCGGGACACAAAAACATTCAGTACTTC. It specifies CASSGLAGHKNIQYF.

For the CDR3, the DNA is TGTGCCAGCAGTAGAGGGACGGCGAACACTGAAGCTTTCTTT. Translated, it gives CASSRGTANTEAFF. The chain carries TRBV6-1 and TRBJ1-1; TRBD1 is a possible D gene (5 bases). V gave up 5 bases and J gave up 1 base, with 11 bases separating them. In germline, CDR1 is MNHNS, CDR2 SASEGT. CDR3 length: 14 amino acids.

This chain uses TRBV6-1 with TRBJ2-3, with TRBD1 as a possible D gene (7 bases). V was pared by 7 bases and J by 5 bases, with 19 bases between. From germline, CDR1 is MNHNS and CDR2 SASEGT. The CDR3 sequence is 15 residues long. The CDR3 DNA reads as TGTGCCAGCACTCGAAGGGGGCAGGGAGGAGATACGCAGTATTTT. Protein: CASTRRGQGGDTQYF.

This CDR3 is CASSPGDREQETQYF. As DNA, the CDR3 is TGTGCCAGCTCACCGGGGGACAGGGAGCAAGAGACCCAGTACTTC. The chain uses TRBV18 and TRBJ2-5, with 9 bases lining up with TRBD1. The CDR3 runs to 15 residues. The germline CDR1 and CDR2 sequences are KGHSH and LQKENI. The V gene end was trimmed by 3 bases and the J gene end by 2 bases; junction bases not matched to a gene: 4.

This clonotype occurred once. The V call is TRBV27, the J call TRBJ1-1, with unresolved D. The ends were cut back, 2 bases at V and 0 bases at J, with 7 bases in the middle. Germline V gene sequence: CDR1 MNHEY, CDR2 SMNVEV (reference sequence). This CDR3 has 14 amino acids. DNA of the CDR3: TGTGCCAGCAGTTTAAAGGGAATGAACACTGAAGCTTTCTTT. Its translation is CASSLKGMNTEAFF.

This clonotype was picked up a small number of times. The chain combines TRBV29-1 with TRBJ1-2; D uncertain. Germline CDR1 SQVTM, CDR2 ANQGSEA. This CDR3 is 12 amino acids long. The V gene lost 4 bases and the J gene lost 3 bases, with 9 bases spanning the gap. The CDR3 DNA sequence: TGCAGCGTTGTTATGGACTACTATGGCTACACCTTC. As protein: CSVVMDYYGYTF. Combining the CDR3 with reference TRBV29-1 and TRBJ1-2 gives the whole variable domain SAVISQKPSRDICQRGTSLTIQCQVDSQVTMMFWYRQQPGQSLTLIATANQGSEATYESGFVIDKFPISRPNLTFSTLTVSNMSPEDSSIYLCSVVMDYYGYTFGSGTRLTVV.

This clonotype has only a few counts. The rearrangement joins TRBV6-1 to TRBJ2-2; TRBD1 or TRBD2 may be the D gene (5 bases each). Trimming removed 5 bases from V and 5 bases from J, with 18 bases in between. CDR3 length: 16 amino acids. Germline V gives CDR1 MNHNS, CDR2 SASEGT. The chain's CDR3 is CASSNAGTPRTGELFF. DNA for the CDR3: TGTGCCAGCAGTAATGCCGGGACCCCCAGGACCGGGGAGCTGTTTTTT.

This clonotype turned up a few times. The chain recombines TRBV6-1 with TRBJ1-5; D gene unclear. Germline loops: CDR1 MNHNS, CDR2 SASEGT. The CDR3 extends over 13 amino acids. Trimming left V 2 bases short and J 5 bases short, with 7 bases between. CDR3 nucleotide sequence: TGTGCCAGCAGTGAAAAGTTGTATCAGCCCCAGCATTTT. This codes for CASSEKLYQPQHF.

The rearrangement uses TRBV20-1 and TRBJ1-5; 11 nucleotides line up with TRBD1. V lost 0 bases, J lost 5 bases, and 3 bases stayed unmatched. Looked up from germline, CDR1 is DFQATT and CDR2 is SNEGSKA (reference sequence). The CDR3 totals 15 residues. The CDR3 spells CSARDWTGGDQPQHF. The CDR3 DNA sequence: TGCAGTGCTAGAGATTGGACAGGGGGCGATCAGCCCCAGCATTTT.

The CDR3 protein is CASSEARASTEAFF. The CDR3, as DNA: TGTGCCAGCAGTGAAGCCAGGGCAAGCACTGAAGCTTTCTTT. The chain combines TRBV6-1 with TRBJ1-1; perhaps TRBD1 as D (5 bases). This CDR3 has 14 amino acids. CDR1 is MNHNS and CDR2 is SASEGT in the germline V gene. Between the trimmed V and J ends, which lost 0 bases and 4 bases, there was a span of 9 bases.

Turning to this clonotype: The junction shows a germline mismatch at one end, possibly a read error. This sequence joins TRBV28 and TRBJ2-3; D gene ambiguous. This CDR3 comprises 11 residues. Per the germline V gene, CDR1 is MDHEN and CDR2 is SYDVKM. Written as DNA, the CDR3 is TGTGCCAGCAGCCCAGGCGGAAGCAAAGATTTT. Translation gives CASSPGGSKDF.